These T cell receptor beta chains were read from a single sample in a study of blood T cells in healthy people across ages. In TCRdb, the 5' RACE reads were re-called with MiXCR into one record per CDR3 protein. The data show approximately 820,000 distinct CDR3 sequences, with around 45% seen just once and about 19% held by the top ten. The source material was blood. Every receptor here comes from a man aged 55 to 69 in good health. Each CDR3 is given with its conserved first and last residue.

J gene | V gene | CDR3 length | CDR3 protein
TRBJ1-2 | TRBV29-1 | 14 | CSVVDRGLYYGYTF
TRBJ2-7 | TRBV10-2 | 13 | CASSLPGQYEQYF
TRBJ1-2 | TRBV25-1 | 13 | CASSEGSPYGYTF
TRBJ2-4 | TRBV3-1 | 16 | CASSSRTSGGDGIQYF
TRBJ2-5 | TRBV4-1 | 11 | CASSHEGTQYF
TRBJ2-5 | TRBV11-2 | 13 | CASSADPQETQYF
TRBJ2-7 | TRBV19 | 15 | CASSKRASGNYEQYF
TRBJ2-3 | TRBV6-1 | 15 | CASSLDGRGTDTQYF
TRBJ1-1 | TRBV4-1 | 16 | CASSQAPGGMNTEAFF
. | TRBV11-3 | 13 | CASGRDSYNEQYF